This T cell receptor (beta chain) is drawn from a study of control samples from healthy donors and cancer patients. Profiled with immunoSEQ multiplex PCR; TCRdb holds only in-frame clones, not every one. The sample has about 180,000 clones; roughly 90% are singletons. The sample consisted of blood. This clonotype originated in a woman aged 45-60 years in good health.

CDR3 in DNA: TGTGCCAGCCGGAGCCCCTACGAGCAGTACTTC. It translates to CASRSPYEQYF. V is TRBV28 and J is TRBJ2-7; no clear D gene. The V gene's germline CDR1 is MDHEN and CDR2 SYDVKM. The germline V and J ends were trimmed by 8 bases and 2 bases, with 7 bases remaining between them. The CDR3 has 11 residues.